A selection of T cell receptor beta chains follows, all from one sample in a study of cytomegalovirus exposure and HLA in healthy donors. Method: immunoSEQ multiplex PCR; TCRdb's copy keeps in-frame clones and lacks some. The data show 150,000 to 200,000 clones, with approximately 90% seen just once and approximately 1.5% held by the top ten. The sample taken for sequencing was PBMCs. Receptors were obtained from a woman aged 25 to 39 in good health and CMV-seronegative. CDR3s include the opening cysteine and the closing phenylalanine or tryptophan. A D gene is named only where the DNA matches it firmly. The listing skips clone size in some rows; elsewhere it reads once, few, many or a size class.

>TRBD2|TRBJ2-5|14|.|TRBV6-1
TGTGCCAGCAGCGAACGGGGGGTGGTAGAGACCCAGTACTTC
CASSERGVVETQYF
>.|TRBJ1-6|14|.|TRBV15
TGTGCCACCAGTCAGCGGACCTATAATTCACCCCTCCACTTT
CATSQRTYNSPLHF
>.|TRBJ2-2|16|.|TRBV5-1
TGCGCCAGCAGCCCCACCGTCGAGGGAGGCGTAGGGGAGCTGTTTTTT
CASSPTVEGGVGELFF
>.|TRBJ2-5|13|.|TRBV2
TGTGCCAGCAAGTACCGGGACACAGAGACCCAGTACTTC
CASKYRDTETQYF
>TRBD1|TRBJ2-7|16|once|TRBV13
TGTGCCAGCAGTTTGGGACCGACAGGGACCTCCTACGAGCAGTACTTC
CASSLGPTGTSYEQYF
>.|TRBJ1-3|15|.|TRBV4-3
TGCGCCAGCAGCCAAGATGAGTATTCAGGAAACACCATATATTTT
CASSQDEYSGNTIYF
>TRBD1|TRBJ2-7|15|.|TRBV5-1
TGCGCCAGCAGCTGGTACTCCGGGACAGGGGGCGAGCAGTACTTC
CASSWYSGTGGEQYF
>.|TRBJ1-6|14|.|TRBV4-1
TGCGCCAGCAGCCCACAGGGTGATCTTTCACCCCTCCACTTT
CASSPQGDLSPLHF
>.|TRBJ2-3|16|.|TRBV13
TGTGCCAGCAGCTTCCCTGGGCGGGGTGGCACAGATACGCAGTATTTT
CASSFPGRGGTDTQYF
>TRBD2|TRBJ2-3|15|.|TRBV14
TGTGCCAGCAGCCAAGGGCCAGGGAGGGCAGATACGCAGTATTTT
CASSQGPGRADTQYF
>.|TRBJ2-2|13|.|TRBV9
TGTGCCTCTCAGGGTTACGGTGGCGGGGAGCTGTTTTTT
CASQGYGGGELFF
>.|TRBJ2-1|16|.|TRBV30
TGTGCCTGGAGTGTACTACCCCCACTAGTTGCCAATGAGCAGTTCTTC
CAWSVLPPLVANEQFF
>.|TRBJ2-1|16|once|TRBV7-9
TGTGCCAGCAGAAAACGGCTAGCGGAGGGGGTCAATGAGCAGTTCTTC
CASRKRLAEGVNEQFF
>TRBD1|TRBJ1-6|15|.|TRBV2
TGTGCCAGCAGTGCCCCGGGACAGGAGACTCACCCCCTCCACTTT
CASSAPGQETHPLHF
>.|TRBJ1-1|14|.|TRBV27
TGTGCCAGCAGTTTAGGACAGATGAACACTGAAGCTTTCTTT
CASSLGQMNTEAFF
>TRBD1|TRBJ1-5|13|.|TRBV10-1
TGCGCCAGCAGTACAGGGGTTGATCAGCCCCAGCATTTT
CASSTGVDQPQHF
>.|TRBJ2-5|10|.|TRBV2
TGTGCCAGCAGGGACCGGGACACCTACTTC
CASRDRDTYF
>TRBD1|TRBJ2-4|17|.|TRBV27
TGTGCCAGCAGTTTTTGGGCCCAGGGGGTTGAAAAAAACATTCAGTACTTC
CASSFWAQGVEKNIQYF
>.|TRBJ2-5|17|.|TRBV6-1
TGTGCCAGCAGTGAAGCGCGGGCAGGCCCAACCCATTTGGGCCAGTACTTC
CASSEARAGPTHLGQYF
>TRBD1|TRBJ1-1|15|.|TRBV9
TGTGCCAGCAGTCTTTGGACAGGCCTGAACACTGAAGCTTTCTTT
CASSLWTGLNTEAFF
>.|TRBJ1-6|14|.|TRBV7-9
TGTGCCAGCAGCCCCCCACCAGCGAATTCACCCCTCCACTTT
CASSPPPANSPLHF
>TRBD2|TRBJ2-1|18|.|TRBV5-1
TGCGCCAGCAGCTTGCCGTCCGGGACTAGCGGGGTGGGCTATGAGCAGTTCTTC
CASSLPSGTSGVGYEQFF
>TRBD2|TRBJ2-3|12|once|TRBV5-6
TGTGCCAGCAGCTTTTTAGCGGGCACGCAGTATTTT
CASSFLAGTQYF
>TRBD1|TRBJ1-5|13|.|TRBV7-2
TGTGCCAGCAGCTTCCACAGGGGGGAACCCCAGCATTTT
CASSFHRGEPQHF
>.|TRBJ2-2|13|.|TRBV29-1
TGCAGCGTTGAACAGGAGAACACCGGGGAGCTGTTTTTT
CSVEQENTGELFF
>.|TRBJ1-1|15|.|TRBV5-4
TGTGCCAGCAGCTTGATGAACAGTATGAACACTGAAGCTTTCTTT
CASSLMNSMNTEAFF
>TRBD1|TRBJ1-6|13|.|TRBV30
TGTGCCTGGAGCCCGGGACAGGGTTCACCCCTCCACTTT
CAWSPGQGSPLHF
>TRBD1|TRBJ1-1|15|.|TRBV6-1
TGTGCCAGCAGTGACTTAGGGACAGGGAGGGCTGAAGCTTTCTTT
CASSDLGTGRAEAFF
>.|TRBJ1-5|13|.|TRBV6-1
TGTGCCAGCAGTGGCGACAGGAATCAGCCCCAGCATTTT
CASSGDRNQPQHF
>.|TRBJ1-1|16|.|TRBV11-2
TGTGCCAGCAGCTTGGAGGGGTTCCGCCTCCTTACGAACGCTTTCTTT
CASSLEGFRLLTNAFF
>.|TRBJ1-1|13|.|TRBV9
TGTGCCAGCAGCGTACAGGGAGGAACTGAAGCTTTCTTT
CASSVQGGTEAFF
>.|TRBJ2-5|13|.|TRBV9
TGTGCCAGCAGCGTAGGCGGGGAAGAGACCCAGTACTTC
CASSVGGEETQYF
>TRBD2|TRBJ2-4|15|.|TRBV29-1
TGCAGCGTTGTGGGGCCGGGGGGGCTAAGGGACATTCAGTACTTC
CSVVGPGGLRDIQYF
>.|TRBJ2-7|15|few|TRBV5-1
TGCGCCAGCAGCTTGGAGTCAGGGATGACTTACGAGCAGTACTTC
CASSLESGMTYEQYF
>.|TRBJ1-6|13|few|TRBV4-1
TGCGCCAGCAGCCAACAGGTTTCTTCACCCCTCCACTTT
CASSQQVSSPLHF
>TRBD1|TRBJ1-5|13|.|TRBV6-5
TGTGCCACCTCCGGGACAGAAAATCAGCCCCAGCATTTT
CATSGTENQPQHF
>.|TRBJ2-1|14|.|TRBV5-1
TGCGCCAGCAGCTTTGTAGTCTCCTACAATGAGCAGTTCTTC
CASSFVVSYNEQFF
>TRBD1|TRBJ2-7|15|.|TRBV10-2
TGCGCCAGCAGTTTGGGGGGACAGGGTTCCTACGAGCAGTACTTC
CASSLGGQGSYEQYF
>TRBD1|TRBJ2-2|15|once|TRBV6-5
TGTGCCAGCAGTTCTTACGGGACAGGGACCGGGGAGCTGTTTTTT
CASSSYGTGTGELFF
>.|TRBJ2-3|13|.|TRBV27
TGTGCCAGCAGTTTATCGAGGGCGGGTACGCAGTATTTT
CASSLSRAGTQYF
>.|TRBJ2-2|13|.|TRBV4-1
TGCGCCAGCAGACCACAGGGCGCCGGGGAGCTGTTTTTT
CASRPQGAGELFF
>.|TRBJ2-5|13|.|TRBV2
TGTGCCAGCAGGAAGTTAAGGGGAGAGACCCAGTACTTC
CASRKLRGETQYF
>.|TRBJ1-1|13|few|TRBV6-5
TGTGCCAGCATCGGGTCTAGGAACACTGAAGCTTTCTTT
CASIGSRNTEAFF
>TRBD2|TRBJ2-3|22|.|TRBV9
TGTGCCAGCAGCGTAGGACCCCTCCCTACTAGCGGGGGACGAGGGTCCACAGATACGCAGTATTTT
CASSVGPLPTSGGRGSTDTQYF
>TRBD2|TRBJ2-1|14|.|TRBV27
TGTGCCAGCAGACCCACTAGCGGGAGGAATGAGCAGTTCTTC
CASRPTSGRNEQFF
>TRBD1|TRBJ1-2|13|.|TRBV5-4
TGTGCCAGCAGCTTCGGGACAGGGAATGGCTACACCTTC
CASSFGTGNGYTF
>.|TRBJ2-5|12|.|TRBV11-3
TGTGCCAGCAGCGACAACCAAGAGACCCAGTACTTC
CASSDNQETQYF
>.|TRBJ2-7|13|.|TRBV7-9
TGTGCCAGCAGCTTAGTACTATCCTACGAGCAGTACTTC
CASSLVLSYEQYF
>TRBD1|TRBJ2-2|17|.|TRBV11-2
TGTGCCAGCAGCTCCCGGGTCGGACAGGGGAACACCGGGGAGCTGTTTTTT
CASSSRVGQGNTGELFF
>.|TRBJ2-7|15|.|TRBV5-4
TGTGCCAGCAGCTTGGAGGGCAGGGCAATTCACGAGCAGTACTTC
CASSLEGRAIHEQYF
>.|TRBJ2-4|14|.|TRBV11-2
TGTGCCAGCAGCTACACAGGGCCCAAAAACATTCAGTACTTC
CASSYTGPKNIQYF
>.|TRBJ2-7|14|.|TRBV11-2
TGTGCCAGCAGCTTAGCCCAGGGGTTCTACGAGCAGTACTTC
CASSLAQGFYEQYF
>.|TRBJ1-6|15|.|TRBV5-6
TGTGCCAGCAGCTTAGCTGTCAGCGCTAATTCACCCCTCCACTTT
CASSLAVSANSPLHF
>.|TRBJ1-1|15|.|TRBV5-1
TGCGCCAGCAGCATAACAGATCCCATGAACACTGAAGCTTTCTTT
CASSITDPMNTEAFF
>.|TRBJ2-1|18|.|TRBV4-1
TGCGCCAGCAGCCAAGATCGTTACAGTGTATCCCAATACAATGAGCAGTTCTTC
CASSQDRYSVSQYNEQFF
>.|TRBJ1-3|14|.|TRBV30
TGTGCCTGGAGTGTAGACAGCTCTGGAAACACCATATATTTT
CAWSVDSSGNTIYF
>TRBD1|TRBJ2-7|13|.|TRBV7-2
TGTGCCAGCAGCTTACAGGGGGCGCTCGAGCAGTACTTC
CASSLQGALEQYF
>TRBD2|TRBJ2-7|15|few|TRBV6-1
TGTGCCAGCAGTGAGTTAGCGGGGAGCTCCTACGAGCAGTACTTC
CASSELAGSSYEQYF
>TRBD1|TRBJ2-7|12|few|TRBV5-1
TGCGCCAGCGGGACAGGGGACTACGAGCAGTACTTC
CASGTGDYEQYF